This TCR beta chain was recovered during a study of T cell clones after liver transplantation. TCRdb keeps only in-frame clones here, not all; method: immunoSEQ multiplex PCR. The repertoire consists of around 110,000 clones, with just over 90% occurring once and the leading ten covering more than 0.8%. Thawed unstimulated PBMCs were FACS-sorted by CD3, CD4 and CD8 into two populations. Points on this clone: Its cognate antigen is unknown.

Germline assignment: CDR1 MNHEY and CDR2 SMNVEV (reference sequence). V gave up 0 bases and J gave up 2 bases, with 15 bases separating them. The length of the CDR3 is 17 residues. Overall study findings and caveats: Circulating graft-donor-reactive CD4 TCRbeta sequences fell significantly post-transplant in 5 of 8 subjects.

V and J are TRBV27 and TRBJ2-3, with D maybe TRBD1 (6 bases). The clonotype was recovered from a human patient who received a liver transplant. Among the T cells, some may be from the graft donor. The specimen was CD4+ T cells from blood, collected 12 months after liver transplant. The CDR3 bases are TGTGCCAGCAGTTTATCGAAGGGACAAGTACCCACAGATACGCAGTATTTT. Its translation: CASSLSKGQVPTDTQYF.